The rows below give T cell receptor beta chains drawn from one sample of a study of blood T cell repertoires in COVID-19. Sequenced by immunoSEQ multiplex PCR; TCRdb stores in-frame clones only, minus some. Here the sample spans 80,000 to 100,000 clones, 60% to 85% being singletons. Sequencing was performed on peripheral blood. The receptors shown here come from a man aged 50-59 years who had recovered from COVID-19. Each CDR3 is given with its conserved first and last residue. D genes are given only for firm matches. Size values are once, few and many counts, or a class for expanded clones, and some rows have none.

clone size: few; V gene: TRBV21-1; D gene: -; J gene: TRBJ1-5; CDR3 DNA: TGTGCCAGCAGCAAAGAATTAGTCTATAGCAATCAGCCCCAGCATTTT; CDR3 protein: CASSKELVYSNQPQHF
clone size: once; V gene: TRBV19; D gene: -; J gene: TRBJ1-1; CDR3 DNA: TGTGCCAGTACCTCTGGAGAAGCTATTCGAGCTTTCTTT; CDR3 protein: CASTSGEAIRAFF
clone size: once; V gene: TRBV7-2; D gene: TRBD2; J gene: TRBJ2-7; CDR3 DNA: TGTGCCAGCAGCCCGGAGCCACTAGCGGTGGGGGAGCAGTACTTC; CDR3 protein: CASSPEPLAVGEQYF
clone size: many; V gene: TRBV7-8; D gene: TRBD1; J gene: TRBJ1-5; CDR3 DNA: TGTGCCAGCAGCTTAGCCAGGGGGCTCCAGCCCCAGCATTTT; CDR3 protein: CASSLARGLQPQHF
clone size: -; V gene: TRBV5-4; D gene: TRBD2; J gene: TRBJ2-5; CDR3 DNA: TGTGCCAGCAGCTCTAGCGGGAGGGCCTCAGAGACCCAGTACTTC; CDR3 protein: CASSSSGRASETQYF
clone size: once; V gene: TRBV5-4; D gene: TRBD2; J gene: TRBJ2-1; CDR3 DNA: TGTGCCAGCAGCTTAGGCGGGAGCATGTACAATGAGCAGTTCTTC; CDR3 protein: CASSLGGSMYNEQFF
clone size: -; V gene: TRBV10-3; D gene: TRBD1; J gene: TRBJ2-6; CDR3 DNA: TGTGCCATTCGGACAGGGTTCTCTGGGGCCAACGTCCTGACTTTC; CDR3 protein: CAIRTGFSGANVLTF
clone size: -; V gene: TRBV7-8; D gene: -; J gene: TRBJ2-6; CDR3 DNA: TGTGCCAGCAGCTGGTCAGGGGCAAGGACGGGGGCCAACGTCCTGACTTTC; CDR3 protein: CASSWSGARTGANVLTF
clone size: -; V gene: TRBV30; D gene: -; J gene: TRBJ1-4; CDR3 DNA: TGTGCCTGGAGAGCGCCTGGGGCAGCGAGAAATGAAAAACTGTTTTTT; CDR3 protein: CAWRAPGAARNEKLFF
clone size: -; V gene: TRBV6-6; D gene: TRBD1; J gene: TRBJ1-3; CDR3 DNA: TGTGCCAGCAGAGAGACAGGGGACACCATATATTTT; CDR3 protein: CASRETGDTIYF
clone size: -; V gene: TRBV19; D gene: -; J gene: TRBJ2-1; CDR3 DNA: TGTGCCAGTAGTGAAAGGAGGAATGAGCAGTTCTTC; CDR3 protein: CASSERRNEQFF
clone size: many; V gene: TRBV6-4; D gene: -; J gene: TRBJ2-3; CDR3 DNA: TGTGCCAGCAGCCGAGTTGGCACAGATACGCAGTATTTT; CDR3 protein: CASSRVGTDTQYF
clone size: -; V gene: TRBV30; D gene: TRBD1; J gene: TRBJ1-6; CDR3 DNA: TGTGCCTGGACACGACAGGGGATCTATAATTCACCCCTCCACTTT; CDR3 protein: CAWTRQGIYNSPLHF
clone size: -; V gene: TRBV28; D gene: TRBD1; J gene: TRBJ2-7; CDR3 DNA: TGTGCCAGCAGTTCCCATGGGACAGGGGGCCGGTACGAGCAGTACTTC; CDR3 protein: CASSSHGTGGRYEQYF
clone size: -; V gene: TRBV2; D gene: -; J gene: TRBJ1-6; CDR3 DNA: TGTGCCCGGTCGTCAGGAATATATAATTCACCCCTCCACTTT; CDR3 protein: CARSSGIYNSPLHF
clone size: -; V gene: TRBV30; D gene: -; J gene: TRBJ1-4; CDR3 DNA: TGTGCCTGGAGGAGCTCAGGAGGTGAAAAACTGTTTTTT; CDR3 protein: CAWRSSGGEKLFF
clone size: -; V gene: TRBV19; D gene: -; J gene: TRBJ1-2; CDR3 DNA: TGTGCCAGTAGTATATTTCAGGGCGATTATGGCTACACCTTC; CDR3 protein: CASSIFQGDYGYTF
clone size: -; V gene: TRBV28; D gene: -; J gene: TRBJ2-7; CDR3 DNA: TGTGCCAGCAGTTTCAGAGACCGTAGGAGCTCCTACGAGCAGTACTTC; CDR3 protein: CASSFRDRRSSYEQYF
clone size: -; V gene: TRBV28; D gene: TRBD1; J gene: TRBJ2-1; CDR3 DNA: TGTGCCAGCACCCTAGGCGGGACAGGGATTTACAATGAGCAGTTCTTC; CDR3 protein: CASTLGGTGIYNEQFF
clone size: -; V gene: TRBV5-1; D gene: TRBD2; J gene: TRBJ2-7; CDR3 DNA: TGCGCCAGCAGCTGCCGGCTTAGCGGGAGTTTTTACGAGCAGTACTTC; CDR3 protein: CASSCRLSGSFYEQYF
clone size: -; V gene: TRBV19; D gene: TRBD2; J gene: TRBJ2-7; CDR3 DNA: TGTGCCAGTAGTTACAGCGGACTAGCGGGAACTTACGAGCAGTACTTC; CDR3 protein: CASSYSGLAGTYEQYF
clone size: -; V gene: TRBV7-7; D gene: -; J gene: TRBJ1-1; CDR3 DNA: TGTGCTAGCAGCTTAGCTTCCAGTCAGGTCGGCAAGAACACTGAAGCTTTCTTT; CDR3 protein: CASSLASSQVGKNTEAFF
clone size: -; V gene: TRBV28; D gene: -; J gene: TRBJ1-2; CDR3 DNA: TGTGCCAGCAGTTTGCGGAGTGGCTACACCTTC; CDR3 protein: CASSLRSGYTF
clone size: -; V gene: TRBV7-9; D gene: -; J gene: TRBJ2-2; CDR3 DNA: TGTGCCAGCAGCGCGCTCGGTCAGGGATTTACCGGGGAGCTGTTTTTT; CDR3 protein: CASSALGQGFTGELFF
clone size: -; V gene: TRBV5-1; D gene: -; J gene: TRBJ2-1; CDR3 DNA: TGCGCCAGCAGCTTGGGGGACTTCTTGGATGAGCAGTTCTTC; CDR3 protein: CASSLGDFLDEQFF
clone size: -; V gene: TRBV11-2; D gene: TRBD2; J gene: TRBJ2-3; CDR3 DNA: TGTGCCAGCAGCTTCCGGGGACTAGCGGGACCCACAGATACGCAGTATTTT; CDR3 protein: CASSFRGLAGPTDTQYF
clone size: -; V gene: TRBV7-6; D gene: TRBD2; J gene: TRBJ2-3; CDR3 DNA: TGTGCCAGCAGCTTAGCAGGGACTAGTGGAGTATCAAGAGATACGCAGTATTTT; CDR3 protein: CASSLAGTSGVSRDTQYF
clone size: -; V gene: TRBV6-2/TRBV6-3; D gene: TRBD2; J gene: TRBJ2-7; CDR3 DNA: TGTGCCAGCAGTTCCCGACTAGCGGGAAAGGGAGAAAAGTACTTC; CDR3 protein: CASSSRLAGKGEKYF
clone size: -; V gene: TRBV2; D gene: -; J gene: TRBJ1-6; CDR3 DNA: TGTGCCAGTCGTCTCCGCCGGGAAGGACCCCTCCACTTT; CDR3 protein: CASRLRREGPLHF
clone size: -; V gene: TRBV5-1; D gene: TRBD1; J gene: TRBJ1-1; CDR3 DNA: TGCGCCAGCAGCTTGCCACAACAGGGGGAGCAAGCTTTCTTT; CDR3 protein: CASSLPQQGEQAFF
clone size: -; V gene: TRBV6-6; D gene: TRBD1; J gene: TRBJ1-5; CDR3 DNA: TGTGCCAGCAGTTACACCCCCCACAGGGGAAATCAGCCCCAGCATTTT; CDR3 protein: CASSYTPHRGNQPQHF
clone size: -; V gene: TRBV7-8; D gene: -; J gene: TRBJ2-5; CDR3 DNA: TGTGCCAGCAGCTTAATGGAGGTTCGGGAGACCCAGTACTTC; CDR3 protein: CASSLMEVRETQYF
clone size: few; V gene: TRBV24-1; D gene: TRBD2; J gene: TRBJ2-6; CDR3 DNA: TGTGCCACCGGGGGGGTGCCGAGCTCTGGGGCCAACGTCCTGACTTTC; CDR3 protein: CATGGVPSSGANVLTF
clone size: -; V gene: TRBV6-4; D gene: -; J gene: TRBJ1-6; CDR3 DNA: TGTGCCAGCAGTGACAGCTCAAATTCACCCCTCCACTTT; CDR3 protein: CASSDSSNSPLHF
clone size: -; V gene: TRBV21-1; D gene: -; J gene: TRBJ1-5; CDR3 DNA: TGTGCCAGCAGCAAATCAGGTTCCAATCAGCCCCAGCATTTT; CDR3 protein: CASSKSGSNQPQHF
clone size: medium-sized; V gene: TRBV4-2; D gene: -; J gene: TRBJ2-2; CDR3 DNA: TGTGCCAGCAGCCAAGAACTAGATTCCTCCGGGGAGCTGTTTTTT; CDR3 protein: CASSQELDSSGELFF
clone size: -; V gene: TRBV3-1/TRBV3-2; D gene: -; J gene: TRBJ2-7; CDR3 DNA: TGTGCCAGCAGCCCGAACGGTTACGAGCAGTACTTC; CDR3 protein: CASSPNGYEQYF
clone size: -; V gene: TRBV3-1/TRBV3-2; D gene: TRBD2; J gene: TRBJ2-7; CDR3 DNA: TGTGCCAGCAGCCAAAGGACTAGCGGAAACGCCTACGAGCAGTACTTC; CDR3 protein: CASSQRTSGNAYEQYF
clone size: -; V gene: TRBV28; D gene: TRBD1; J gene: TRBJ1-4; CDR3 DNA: TGTGCCAGCAGTTCGGGGACAGGACGAGAAAAACTGTTTTTT; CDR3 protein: CASSSGTGREKLFF
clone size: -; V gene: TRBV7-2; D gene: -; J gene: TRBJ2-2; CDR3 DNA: TGTGCCAGCAGCCTACTACAGGGCACGACCGGGGAGCTGTTTTTT; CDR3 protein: CASSLLQGTTGELFF
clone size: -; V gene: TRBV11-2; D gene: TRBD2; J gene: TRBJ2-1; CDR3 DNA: TGTGCCAGCAGCTTAAGGCTAGCGGGGGGCTCCTACAATGAGCAGTTCTTC; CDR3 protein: CASSLRLAGGSYNEQFF
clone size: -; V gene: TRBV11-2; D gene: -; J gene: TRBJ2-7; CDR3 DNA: TGTGCCAGCAGCTTAGGGACGGGAGCCTACGAGCAGTACTTC; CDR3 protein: CASSLGTGAYEQYF
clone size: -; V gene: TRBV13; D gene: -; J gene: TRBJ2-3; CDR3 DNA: TGTGCCAGCAGCGGACCCGGGGGACTCAGCCCAGATACGCAGTATTTT; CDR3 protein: CASSGPGGLSPDTQYF
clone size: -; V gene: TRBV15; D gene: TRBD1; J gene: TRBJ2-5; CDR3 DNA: TGTGCCACCAGCAGTCTAACAGGGGCCGGGCAAGAGACCCAGTACTTC; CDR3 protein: CATSSLTGAGQETQYF
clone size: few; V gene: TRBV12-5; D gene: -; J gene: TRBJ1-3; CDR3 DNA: TGTGCTAGTGGTTCGGGTAATGCTGGAAACACCATATATTTT; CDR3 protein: CASGSGNAGNTIYF
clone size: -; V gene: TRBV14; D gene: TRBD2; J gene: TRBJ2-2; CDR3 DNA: TGTGCCAGCAGCCCCCACCTAGCGGGGCACACCGGGGAGCTGTTTTTT; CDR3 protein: CASSPHLAGHTGELFF
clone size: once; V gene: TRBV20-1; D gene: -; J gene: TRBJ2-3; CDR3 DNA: TGCAGTGCTAGTAATCTAGATACGCAGTATTTT; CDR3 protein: CSASNLDTQYF
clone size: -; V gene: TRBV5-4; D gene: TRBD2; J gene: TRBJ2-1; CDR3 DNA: TGTGCCAGCAGCTTTAGCGGGGGAAACTACAATGAGCAGTTCTTC; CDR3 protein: CASSFSGGNYNEQFF
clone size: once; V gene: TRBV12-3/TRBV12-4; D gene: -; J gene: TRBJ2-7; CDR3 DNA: TGTGCCAGCAGTCTCCAAGGAGGGTACGAGCAGTACTTC; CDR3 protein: CASSLQGGYEQYF
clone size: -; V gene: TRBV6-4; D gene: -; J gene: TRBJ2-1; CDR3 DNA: TGTGCCAGCAGCCCGGAGGGGGGGTACAATGAGCAGTTCTTC; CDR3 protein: CASSPEGGYNEQFF
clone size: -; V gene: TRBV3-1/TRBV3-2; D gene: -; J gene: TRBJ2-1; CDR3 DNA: TGTGCCAGCAGCCAAGTTAGTCGGGGGGCGTCCTACAATGAGCAGTTCTTC; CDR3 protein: CASSQVSRGASYNEQFF
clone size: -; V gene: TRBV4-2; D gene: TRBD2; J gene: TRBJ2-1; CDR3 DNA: TGTGCCAGCAGCCAGGTACTAAGCGGGAGCCGAGAGCAGTTCTTC; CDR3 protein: CASSQVLSGSREQFF
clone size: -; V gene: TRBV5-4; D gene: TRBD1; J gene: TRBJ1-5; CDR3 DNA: TGTGCCAGCAGCTTTTCCGGGACAGGGGCCTATAGCAATCAGCCCCAGCATTTT; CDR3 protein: CASSFSGTGAYSNQPQHF
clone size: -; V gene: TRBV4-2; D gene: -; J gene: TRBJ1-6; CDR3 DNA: TGTGCCAGCAGCCAAGAGGGGAGCTCCTATAATTCACCCCTCCACTTT; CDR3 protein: CASSQEGSSYNSPLHF
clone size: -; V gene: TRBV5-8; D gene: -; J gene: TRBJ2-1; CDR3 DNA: TGTGCCAGCAGCTTACACGGACGGTCAGGGGATGAGCAGTTCTTC; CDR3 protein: CASSLHGRSGDEQFF
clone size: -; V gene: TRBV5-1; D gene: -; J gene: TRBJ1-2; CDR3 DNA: TGCGCCAGCAGCTTGGATAGCCTAAACTATGGCTACACCTTC; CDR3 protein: CASSLDSLNYGYTF
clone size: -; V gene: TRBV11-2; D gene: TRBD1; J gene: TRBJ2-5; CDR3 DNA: TGTGCCAGCAGACCTGACAGGGAGAAAAAGACCCAGTACTTC; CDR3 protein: CASRPDREKKTQYF
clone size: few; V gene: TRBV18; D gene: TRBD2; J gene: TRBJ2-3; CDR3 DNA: TGTGCCAGCTCACCCGGGACTAGCGGGAGAGGTTCAGATACGCAGTATTTT; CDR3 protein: CASSPGTSGRGSDTQYF
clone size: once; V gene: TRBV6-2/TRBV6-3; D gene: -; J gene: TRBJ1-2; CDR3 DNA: TGTGCCAGCAGTTACCGTGGGGAGCGCCACACCTTC; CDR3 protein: CASSYRGERHTF